The 9 T cell receptor beta chains listed next were all sequenced from one sample in a study of shared clonotypes between healthy human individuals. Clones were sequenced by immunoSEQ multiplex PCR, and TCRdb holds only the in-frame ones, with some missing. The sample holds roughly 1,500,000 clones, 95% to 99% seen once. Input material: naive CD4+ T cells sorted from blood. Noted subset: CD45RA+ positively selected. These receptor sequences come from a man aged 25-40 years in good health.

The CDR3 is CASSSRSTGYEQYF. The CDR3 coding sequence is TGTGCCAGCAGCTCGAGATCCACGGGCTACGAGCAGTACTTC. The chain combines TRBV11-2 with TRBJ2-7; no firm D call. V lost 4 bases and J 3 bases, leaving 13 bases between the germline ends. Germline CDR1 SGHAT, CDR2 FQNNGV. The CDR3 is 14 residues long.

The chain recombines TRBV28 with TRBJ1-1, with 8 positions matching TRBD1. Germline CDR1 reads MDHEN; CDR2 reads SYDVKM. This CDR3 is 16 amino acids long. Losses at the gene ends were 4 bases for V and 2 bases for J; bases not matched to a gene: 9. This chain's CDR3 is CASSSRTGSHNTEAFF. The DNA for the CDR3 is TGTGCCAGCAGTTCCCGGACAGGGTCACACAACACTGAAGCTTTCTTT.

The CDR3 spells CSVEGWDRVRTRMNTEAFF. As DNA, the CDR3 is TGCAGCGTTGAAGGTTGGGACAGGGTGCGTACCCGGATGAACACTGAAGCTTTCTTT. J is TRBJ1-1 and V is TRBV29-1; 9 bases map to TRBD1. This CDR3 contains 19 residues. In germline, CDR1 is SQVTM, CDR2 ANQGSEA. With V trimmed by 1 base and J by 0 bases, 15 bases remained unmatched.

Regarding this clone: This specimen includes other DNA sequences encoding the same CDR3. The chain is built from TRBV29-1 and TRBJ2-6; TRBD1 agrees at 8 bases. The CDR3 runs to 14 residues. After removal of 6 bases from V and 2 bases from J, the junction contained 3 bases not matched to a gene. Germline V gene lookup returns CDR1 SQVTM and CDR2 ANQGSEA. CDR3 in DNA: TGCAGCGTCGCAGGGGGCGCTGGGGCCAACGTCCTGACTTTC. Translated: CSVAGGAGANVLTF.

A note on this clone: Distinct nucleotide sequences in the sample also encode this CDR3. The rearrangement joins TRBV27 to TRBJ2-3; D gene uncertain. Germline V gives CDR1 MNHEY, CDR2 SMNVEV (reference sequence). The CDR3 has 11 residues. V was shortened by 2 bases and J by 5 bases, with 2 bases between the two germline ends. The CDR3 bases are TGTGCCAGCAGTTTAGGAGATACGCAGTATTTT. It codes for CASSLGDTQYF.

The CDR3 bases are TGTGCCAGCAGCCCCGACACTACAACCACTTTC. Protein product: CASSPDTTTTF. The chain couples TRBV5-8 to TRBJ2-6; D not resolved. This CDR3 is 11 amino acids long. Germline values: CDR1 SGHTS, CDR2 YDEGEE. V was cut by 4 bases and J by 19 bases, with 15 bases left in between.

The V gene is TRBV5-5, the J gene TRBJ1-1, with 10 bases identical to TRBD1. CDR3 length: 19 residues. The V segment lost 3 bases and the J segment 7 bases; nucleotides outside the gene matches: 21. CDR1 and CDR2 from the germline V gene are SGHKS and YYEKEE (reference sequence). The CDR3 region is CASSYHGPGQGQGPSEAFF. CDR3 nucleotides: TGTGCCAGCAGCTACCACGGACCGGGACAGGGGCAGGGCCCGAGTGAAGCTTTCTTT.

V and J are TRBV7-9 and TRBJ1-5, with D possibly being TRBD1 (5 bases). Germline V lookup: CDR1 SEHNR, CDR2 FQNEAQ (reference sequence). The ends were cut back, 6 bases at V and 0 bases at J, with 21 bases in the middle. The CDR3 extends over 18 amino acids. CDR3 nucleotides: TGTGCCAGCAGTAACCCCGGGGGAGTTTGGGGTAGCAATCAGCCCCAGCATTTT. Translated, it gives CASSNPGGVWGSNQPQHF.

The CDR3 sequence is CASSIASSAGELFF. CDR3 nucleotides: TGTGCCAGTAGTATAGCCTCTAGCGCCGGGGAGCTGTTTTTT. The V call is TRBV19, the J call TRBJ2-2, with D perhaps TRBD2 (6 bases). Trimming took off 1 base at V and 6 bases at J, with 9 bases between the two ends. Germline CDR1 and CDR2: LNHDA and SQIVND (reference sequence). The CDR3 extends over 14 amino acids.